This T cell receptor beta chain is from a study of CD8 T cells in Susac syndrome. The germline V and J ends were trimmed by 4 bases and 5 bases, with 9 bases remaining between them. Germline loops: CDR1 SNHLY, CDR2 FYNNEI. The CDR3 extends over 14 amino acids. The study, taken as a whole, reports: It was acknowledged in the study that the number of individuals who were included in its TCR sequencing and HLA analysis was relatively small.

The multiple sclerosis controls were treatment-naive patients, and their relapsing-remitting disease was stable or active. Turning to this clonotype: Its antigen remains unknown.

Roughly 0.45 to 1 ug RNA was reverse transcribed with random hexamers. By means of immunoSEQ multiplex PCR, TCR beta CDR3 spanning 54 Vbeta and 13 Jbeta underwent amplification. TCRdb fed the immunoSEQ multiplex PCR reads into MiXCR, producing one record per CDR3 protein. The table includes some 110,000 distinct CDR3 sequences, 85% to 95% detected once. The V gene is TRBV2, the J gene TRBJ1-6, with D tentatively TRBD1 (5 bases). This clonotype was sampled from a human donor with multiple sclerosis. The sequencing sample was made of CD4+ T cells from PBMCs. The CDR3 DNA is TGTGCCAGCAGTGCGCAGGGTGATAATTCACCCCTCCACTTT. Protein sequence: CASSAQGDNSPLHF.